The T cell receptor beta chain described here comes from a study of T cell responses to AZD1222 COVID-19 vaccine. Broader study findings: Recipients of AZD1222 seropositive at baseline numbered only 5 or 6. Possibly, clonal diversity was underestimated; donors were largely white British and included more females. CD4 TCRs linked to vaccination spanned spike, dominating at 160-218 and 743-854. Spike-specific TCR breadth and depth were elevated following two AZD1222 doses.

A word on this clone: Its cognate antigen is unknown.

V lost 2 bases, J lost 0 bases, and 17 bases lay in between. Looked up from germline, CDR1 is MNHEY and CDR2 is SVGEGT. The CDR3 extends over 18 amino acids. This table comes from immunoSEQ multiplex PCR, and its TCRdb copy is limited to in-frame clones, with some not included. The sample includes approximately 98,000 clones, roughly 87% seen only once; the top ten take around 3.3%. The starting material was peripheral blood, obtained on day 0 of MenACWY control vaccination. J is TRBJ1-5 and V is TRBV6-2 or TRBV6-3; D gene unclear. The TCR was taken from an adult in good health. The CDR3 DNA reads TGTGCCAGCAGTTACACCACATCGAGGGCAGGTAGCAATCAGCCCCAGCATTTT. Residues: CASSYTTSRAGSNQPQHF.